The entry below describes one TCR beta chain. Its specificity is not known. Per donor, one heparinised blood draw averaged approximately 120 mL. Stem cell-like memory, regulatory, central memory and naive CD4+ cells were sorted via CD45RO/CCR7/CD25/CD127/CD95/CD27. The entirety of the isolated RNA underwent reverse transcription, so expressed TCRB transcripts were sequenced. The assay was immunoSEQ multiplex PCR, and TCRdb's table has in-frame clones only and misses some. The sample shows under 850,000 clones, over 10% of them seen only once. Germline-derived CDR1 and CDR2 are SEHNR and FQNEAQ (reference sequence). CDR3 length: 18 amino acids. Trimming removed 1 base from V and 0 bases from J, with 18 bases in between. The data were obtained in a study of beta chain features in type 1 diabetes. Overall study: Across all samples, about 110,000,000 sorted cells were examined.

General observations from the study: In all four CD4+ subsets, TCRB CDR3 length was significantly, moderately reduced in type 1 diabetes.

This sequence joins TRBV7-9 and TRBJ1-2; D is uncertain. Sequences were obtained from naive CD4+ T cells from blood. The clonotype was recovered from a man aged 18 to 30 with type 1 diabetes. The CDR3 spells CASSLVGQLSSSNYGYTF. CDR3 nucleotides: TGTGCCAGCAGCTTAGTTGGGCAGCTCAGTTCATCTAACTATGGCTACACCTTC.